Reported below is one TCR beta chain. Only in-frame clones appear in the TCRdb table, and some are missing; sequencing was by immunoSEQ multiplex PCR. The sample contains some 130,000 clones, 78% of which appear only once. These data are taken from a study of blood T cell repertoires in COVID-19. The sequence derives from a man in his sixties who had recovered from COVID-19. The sample taken for sequencing was peripheral blood.

CDR3 sequence reads: CASSSDRATGNTIYF. In DNA, the CDR3 is TGTGCCAGCAGCTCCGACAGAGCCACTGGAAACACCATATATTTT. The rearrangement joins TRBV6-5 to TRBJ1-3; perhaps TRBD1 as D (5 bases). The CDR3 runs 15 residues. The V gene lost 6 bases and the J gene lost 2 bases, with 14 bases spanning the gap. Germline-derived CDR1 and CDR2 are MNHEY and SVGAGI.